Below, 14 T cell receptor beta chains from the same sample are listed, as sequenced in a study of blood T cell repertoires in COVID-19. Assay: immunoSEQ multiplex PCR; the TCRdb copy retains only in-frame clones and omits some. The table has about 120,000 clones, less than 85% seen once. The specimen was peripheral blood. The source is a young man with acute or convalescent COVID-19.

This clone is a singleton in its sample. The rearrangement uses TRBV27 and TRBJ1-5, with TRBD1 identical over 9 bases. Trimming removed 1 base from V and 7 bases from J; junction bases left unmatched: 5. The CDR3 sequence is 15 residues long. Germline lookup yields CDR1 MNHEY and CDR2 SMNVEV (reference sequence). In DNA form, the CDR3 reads TGTGCCAGCAGTTTATGGGGACAGGGTGGGCAGCCCCAGCATTTT. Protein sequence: CASSLWGQGGQPQHF.

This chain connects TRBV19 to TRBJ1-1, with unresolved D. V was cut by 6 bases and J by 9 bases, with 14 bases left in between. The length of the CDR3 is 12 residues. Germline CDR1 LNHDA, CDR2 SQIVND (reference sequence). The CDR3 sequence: CASSTVAGKAFF. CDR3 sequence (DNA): TGTGCCAGTAGCACTGTTGCAGGAAAAGCTTTCTTT.

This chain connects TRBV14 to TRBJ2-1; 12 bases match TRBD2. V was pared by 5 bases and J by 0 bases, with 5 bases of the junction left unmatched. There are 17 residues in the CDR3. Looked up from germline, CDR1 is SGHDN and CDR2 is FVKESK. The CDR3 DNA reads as TGTGCCAGCAGCAGACTAGCGGGGGACAGCTCCTACAATGAGCAGTTCTTC. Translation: CASSRLAGDSSYNEQFF.

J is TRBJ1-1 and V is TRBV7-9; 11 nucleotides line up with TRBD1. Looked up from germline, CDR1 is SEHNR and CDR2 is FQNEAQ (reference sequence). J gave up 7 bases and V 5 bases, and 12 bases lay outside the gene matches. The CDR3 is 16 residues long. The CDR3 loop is CASSNRPGTGGHEAFF. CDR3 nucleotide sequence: TGTGCCAGCAGCAATAGACCCGGGACAGGGGGACATGAAGCTTTCTTT.

The CDR3 loop is CASSPSLANTGELFF. CDR3 in DNA: TGTGCCAGCAGCCCGTCACTAGCGAACACCGGGGAGCTGTTTTTT. V is TRBV3-1 (or the pseudogene TRBV3-2) and J is TRBJ2-2; a possible D gene is TRBD2 (5 bases). CDR3 length: 15 amino acids. V dropped 4 bases and J dropped 0 bases, with 9 bases sitting between them. CDR1 and CDR2 (germline): LGHDT, YNNKEL (reference sequence).

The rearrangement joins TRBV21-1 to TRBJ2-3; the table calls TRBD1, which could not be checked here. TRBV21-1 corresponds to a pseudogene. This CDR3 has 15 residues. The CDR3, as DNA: TGTGCCAGCAGCGGAGCGGGCCGTTGGACAGGTACGCAGTATTTT. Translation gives CASSGAGRWTGTQYF.

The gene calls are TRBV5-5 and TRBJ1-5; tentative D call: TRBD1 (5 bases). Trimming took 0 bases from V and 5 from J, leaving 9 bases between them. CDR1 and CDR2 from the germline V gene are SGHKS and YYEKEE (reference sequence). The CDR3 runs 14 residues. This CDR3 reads CASSLVRADQPQHF. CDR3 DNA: TGTGCCAGCAGCTTGGTCAGGGCCGATCAGCCCCAGCATTTT.

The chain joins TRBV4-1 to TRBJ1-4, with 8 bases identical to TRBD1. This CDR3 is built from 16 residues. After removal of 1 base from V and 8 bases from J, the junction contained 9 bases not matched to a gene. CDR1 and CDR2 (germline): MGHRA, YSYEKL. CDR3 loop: CASSQVPDRGGEKLFF. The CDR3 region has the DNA TGCGCCAGCAGCCAAGTTCCCGACAGGGGTGGGGAAAAACTGTTTTTT.

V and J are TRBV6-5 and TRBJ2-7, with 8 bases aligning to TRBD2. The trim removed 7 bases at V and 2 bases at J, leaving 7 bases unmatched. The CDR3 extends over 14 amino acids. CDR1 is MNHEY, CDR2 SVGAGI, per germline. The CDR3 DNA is TGTGCCAGCACCCCCCGGGGGGGTACCTACGAGCAGTACGTC. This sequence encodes CASTPRGGTYEQYV.

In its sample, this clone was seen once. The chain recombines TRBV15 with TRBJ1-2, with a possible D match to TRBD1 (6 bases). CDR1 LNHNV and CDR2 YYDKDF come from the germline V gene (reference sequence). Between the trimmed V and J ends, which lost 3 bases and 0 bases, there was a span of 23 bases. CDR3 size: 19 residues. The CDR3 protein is CATSRGIQQGPIANYGYTF. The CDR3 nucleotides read TGTGCCACCAGCAGGGGGATTCAACAGGGCCCAATCGCTAACTATGGCTACACCTTC.

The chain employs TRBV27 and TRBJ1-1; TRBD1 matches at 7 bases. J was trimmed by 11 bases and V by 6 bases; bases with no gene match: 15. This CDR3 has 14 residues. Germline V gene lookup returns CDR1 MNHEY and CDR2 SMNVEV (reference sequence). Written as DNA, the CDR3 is TGTGCCAGCAGGGATCTCACAGGGGAGACACGGGCTTTCTTT. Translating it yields CASRDLTGETRAFF.

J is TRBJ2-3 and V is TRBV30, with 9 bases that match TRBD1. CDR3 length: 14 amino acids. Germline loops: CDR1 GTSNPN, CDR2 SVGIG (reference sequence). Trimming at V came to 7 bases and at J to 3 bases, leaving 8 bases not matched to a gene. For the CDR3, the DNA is TGTGCCTTAGTCGGGGACAGGGTAACAGATACGCAGTATTTT. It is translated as CALVGDRVTDTQYF.

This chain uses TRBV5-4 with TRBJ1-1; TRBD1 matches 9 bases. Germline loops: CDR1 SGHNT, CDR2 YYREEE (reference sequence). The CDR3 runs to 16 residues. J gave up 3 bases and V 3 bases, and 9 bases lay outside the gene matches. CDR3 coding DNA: TGTGCCAGCAGCTCGGGACAGGGATTTTTACACACTGAAGCTTTCTTT. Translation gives CASSSGQGFLHTEAFF.

The CDR3 DNA is TGTGCCACCAGCAGAGGTGTAGTCCCCCAAGGGGCCCAGTACTTC. Its protein is CATSRGVVPQGAQYF. The V and J genes are TRBV15 and TRBJ2-5, with D possibly matching TRBD1 (5 bases). Germline lookup yields CDR1 LNHNV and CDR2 YYDKDF (reference sequence). V dropped 1 base and J dropped 9 bases, with 18 bases sitting between them. This CDR3 region has 15 residues.